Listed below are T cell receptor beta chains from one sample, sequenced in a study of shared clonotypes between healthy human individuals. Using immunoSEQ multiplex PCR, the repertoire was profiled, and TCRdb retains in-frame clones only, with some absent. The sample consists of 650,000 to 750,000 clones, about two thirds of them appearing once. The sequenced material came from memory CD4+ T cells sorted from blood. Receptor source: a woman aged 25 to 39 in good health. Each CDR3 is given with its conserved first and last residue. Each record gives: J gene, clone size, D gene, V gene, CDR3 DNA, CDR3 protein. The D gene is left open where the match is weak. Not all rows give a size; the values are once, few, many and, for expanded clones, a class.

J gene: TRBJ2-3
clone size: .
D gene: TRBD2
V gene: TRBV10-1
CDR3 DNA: TGCGCCAGCAGTGAGTCGCCTAGCGGGAGCGGAACAGATACGCAGTATTTT
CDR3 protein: CASSESPSGSGTDTQYF

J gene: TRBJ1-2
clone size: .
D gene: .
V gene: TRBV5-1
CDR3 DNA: TGCGCCAGCAGCCTACGACAGGCCGAATACTATGGCTACACCTTC
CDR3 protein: CASSLRQAEYYGYTF

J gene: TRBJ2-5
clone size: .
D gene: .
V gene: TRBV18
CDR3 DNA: TGTGCCAGCTCCAAGACAGCCCAAGAGACCCAGTACTTC
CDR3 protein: CASSKTAQETQYF

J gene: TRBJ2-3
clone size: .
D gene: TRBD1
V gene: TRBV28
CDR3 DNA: TGTGCCAGCAGATTGACAGGGATCACAGATACGCAGTATTTT
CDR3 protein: CASRLTGITDTQYF

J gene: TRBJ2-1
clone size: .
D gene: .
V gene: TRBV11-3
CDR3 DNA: TGTGCCAGCAGCCTGGCAGGACCCGGCTACAATGAGCAGTTCTTC
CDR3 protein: CASSLAGPGYNEQFF

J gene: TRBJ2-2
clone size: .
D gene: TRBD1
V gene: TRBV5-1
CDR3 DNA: TGCGCCAGCAGCTCCGAGGGGGCCACGGACACCGGGGAGCTGTTTTTT
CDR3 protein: CASSSEGATDTGELFF

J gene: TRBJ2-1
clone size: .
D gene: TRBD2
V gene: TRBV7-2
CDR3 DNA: TGTGCCAGCAGCTCCCGACTAGCGGGAGGTAGAAATGAGCAGTTCTTC
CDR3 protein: CASSSRLAGGRNEQFF

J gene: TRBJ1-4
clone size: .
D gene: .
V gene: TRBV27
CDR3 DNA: TGTGCCAGCAGTCGCCGACTAGGGAGAACTAATGAAAAACTGTTTTTT
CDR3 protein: CASSRRLGRTNEKLFF

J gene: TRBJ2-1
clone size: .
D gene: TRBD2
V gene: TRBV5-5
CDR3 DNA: TGTGCCAGCAGATCCGGACTAGCGCGGGGTAATGAGCAGTTCTTC
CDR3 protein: CASRSGLARGNEQFF

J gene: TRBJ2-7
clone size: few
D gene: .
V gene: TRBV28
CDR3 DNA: TGTGCCAGCAGTTTCCCTCTTGGGTCGGGGCCCTACGAGCAGTACTTC
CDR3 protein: CASSFPLGSGPYEQYF